A selection of T cell receptor beta chains follows, all from one sample in a study of blood T cell repertoires in COVID-19. Clones were sequenced by immunoSEQ multiplex PCR, and TCRdb holds only the in-frame ones, with some missing. The table lists about 320,000 clones, roughly nine tenths of them singletons. The sequenced material came from PBMCs or T cells enriched from blood (not recorded which). The receptors were sampled from a woman in her twenties or thirties who had been exposed to COVID-19. The CDR3 runs from the conserved cysteine through the conserved F or W. D genes are given only for firm matches. Size is stated for part of the rows, as once, few or many counts, or as a class when the clone is expanded.

v_gene	abundance	d_gene	j_gene	CDR3aa	CDR3nt
TRBV10-3	-	-	TRBJ2-3	CAISESPVDTQYF	TGTGCCATCAGTGAGTCGCCAGTCGATACGCAGTATTTT
TRBV18	-	-	TRBJ2-7	CASSLLAVTYEQYF	TGTGCCAGCTCACTACTGGCGGTTACCTACGAGCAGTACTTC
TRBV5-1	-	-	TRBJ2-3	CASSWSPLGALDTQYF	TGCGCCAGCAGCTGGTCTCCATTGGGGGCTTTGGATACGCAGTATTTT
TRBV7-3	-	TRBD1	TRBJ2-7	CASSLTGRTGIYEQYF	TGTGCCAGCAGCTTAACGGGCAGGACAGGGATCTACGAGCAGTACTTC
TRBV5-1	-	-	TRBJ2-3	CASSLGQGMGDTQYF	TGCGCCAGCAGCTTGGGGCAGGGAATGGGAGATACGCAGTATTTT
TRBV4-1	-	-	TRBJ2-7	CASSQGPKSGSYEQYF	TGCGCCAGCAGCCAAGGTCCCAAGTCGGGCTCCTACGAGCAGTACTTC
TRBV24-1	-	-	TRBJ1-2	CATSDLITGGYTF	TGTGCCACCAGTGATTTGATTACAGGGGGCTACACCTTC
TRBV27	-	TRBD1	TRBJ1-2	CASSLIPRQGVYGYTF	TGTGCCAGCAGTTTAATCCCCCGACAGGGAGTCTATGGCTACACCTTC
TRBV5-8	-	-	TRBJ2-3	CASSLGPFTDTQYF	TGTGCCAGCAGCTTGGGGCCCTTCACAGATACGCAGTATTTT
TRBV10-3	few	TRBD2	TRBJ2-3	CAISGSLLAGGRTDTQYF	TGTGCCATCAGTGGGAGCCTCCTAGCGGGGGGGCGCACAGATACGCAGTATTTT
TRBV5-1	-	TRBD2	TRBJ2-3	CASRTGGGSTDTQYF	TGCGCCAGCAGAACGGGCGGGGGGAGCACAGATACGCAGTATTTT
TRBV5-6	-	TRBD1	TRBJ2-7	CASSWRFGTGLTYEQYF	TGTGCCAGCAGCTGGAGGTTTGGGACAGGCCTAACCTACGAGCAGTACTTC
TRBV4-3	-	-	TRBJ1-1	CASSQVSEGAPEAFF	TGCGCCAGCAGCCAAGTCTCGGAGGGAGCTCCTGAAGCTTTCTTT
TRBV9	-	TRBD1	TRBJ2-5	CASSVDVRGETQYF	TGTGCCAGCAGCGTAGACGTCAGGGGGGAGACCCAGTACTTC
TRBV4-1	-	-	TRBJ1-3	CASSQEGGGLGNTIYF	TGCGCCAGCAGCCAAGAAGGGGGGGGACTAGGAAACACCATATATTTT
TRBV6-2/TRBV6-3	-	TRBD1	TRBJ1-5	CASSFRPRPTGGDRPTQPQHF	TGTGCCAGCAGTTTCCGTCCCCGCCCGACAGGGGGAGATCGTCCTACCCAGCCCCAGCATTTT
TRBV5-4	-	-	TRBJ1-2	CASTQQASYGYTF	TGTGCCAGCACCCAACAGGCCAGCTATGGCTACACCTTC
TRBV4-3	-	-	TRBJ1-6	CASSQGQNSPLHF	TGCGCCAGCAGCCAAGGACAGAATTCACCCCTCCACTTT
TRBV10-3	-	TRBD2	TRBJ2-5	CAISEWTSGDGGETQYF	TGTGCCATCAGTGAATGGACTAGCGGGGATGGAGGAGAGACCCAGTACTTC
TRBV4-2	once	-	TRBJ1-2	CASSQGNPRQNYYGYTF	TGTGCCAGCAGCCAAGGGAACCCTCGACAAAACTACTATGGCTACACCTTC
TRBV5-1	-	-	TRBJ2-2	CASSTNRETGELFF	TGCGCCAGCAGCACCAACAGGGAAACCGGGGAGCTGTTTTTT
TRBV19	-	TRBD1	TRBJ1-1	CASRTQGGLANTEAFF	TGTGCCAGTAGGACGCAGGGGGGCCTGGCGAACACTGAAGCTTTCTTT
TRBV27	-	-	TRBJ1-6	CASSLGARGSPLHF	TGTGCCAGCAGTTTAGGGGCACGAGGATCACCCCTCCACTTT
TRBV7-9	-	-	TRBJ1-6	CASSLANDSPLHF	TGTGCCAGCAGCTTGGCCAACGATTCACCCCTCCACTTT
TRBV12-3/TRBV12-4	few	-	TRBJ1-5	CASSLALGAQHF	TGTGCCAGCAGTTTAGCGCTAGGGGCCCAGCATTTT
TRBV18	-	-	TRBJ1-5	CASSPGTGDQPQHF	TGTGCCAGCTCACCAGGGACGGGGGATCAGCCCCAGCATTTT
TRBV10-3	-	-	TRBJ2-1	CAADRGADGLPGYNEQFF	TGTGCCGCCGACCGGGGGGCTGACGGTCTGCCAGGCTACAATGAGCAGTTCTTC
TRBV25-1	-	-	TRBJ2-1	CACSAYNEQFF	TGTGCCTGTAGCGCGTACAATGAGCAGTTCTTC
TRBV6-5	-	-	TRBJ2-6	CASTPSGPGANVLTF	TGTGCCAGCACTCCCTCTGGCCCCGGGGCCAACGTCCTGACTTTC